This is a list of T cell receptor beta chains from one sample in a study of brain T cells in children with intractable seizures. Sequenced by immunoSEQ multiplex PCR; TCRdb stores in-frame clones only, minus some. This sample carries 50,000 to 75,000 clones, approximately 94% of them seen once, and the ten largest clones take roughly 0.38%. The sample in question was peripheral blood, obtained at surgery. The receptors here all came from a boy in the first two years of life with focal cortical dysplasia and intractable seizures. The CDR3 runs from the conserved cysteine through the conserved F or W. A D gene is named only where the DNA matches it firmly. Rows give clone size only sometimes, using once, few, many, or a class for an expanded clone.

>-|-|TRBV7-2|TRBJ2-7
TGTGCCAGCAGCTTAGTCATCGGTACTACGTACGAGCAGTACTTC
CASSLVIGTTYEQYF
>-|TRBD2|TRBV2|TRBJ2-3
TGTGCCAGCAGTCCCTTGACTAGCGGGAGAAATACGCAGTATTTT
CASSPLTSGRNTQYF
>-|TRBD1|TRBV28|TRBJ2-7
TGTGCCAGCAGGGGTATAGACAGGGCATCGAACGAGCAGTACTTC
CASRGIDRASNEQYF
>-|TRBD2|TRBV6-1|TRBJ2-1
TGTGCCAGCAGTGGATCTAGCGGGGGCCATTACAATGAGCAGTTCTTC
CASSGSSGGHYNEQFF
>-|TRBD1|TRBV19|TRBJ1-6
TGTGCCAGTAGTGGAGGGGGCGCCAATTCACCCCTCCACTTT
CASSGGGANSPLHF
>-|TRBD1|TRBV5-1|TRBJ2-7
TGCGCCAGCAGCCCAACGGGACAGGGGGCCGGCTACGAGCAGTACTTC
CASSPTGQGAGYEQYF
>-|-|TRBV5-4|TRBJ2-3
TGTGCCAGCAGCTTGATGGCGGATACTAGCACAGATACGCAGTATTTT
CASSLMADTSTDTQYF
>-|-|TRBV19|TRBJ1-1
TGTGCCAGTAGTAGGGAGGGGGGAATGAACACTGAAGCTTTCTTT
CASSREGGMNTEAFF
>-|-|TRBV18|TRBJ1-2
TGTGCCAGCTCACAGTCCGGGTACTATGGCTACACCTTC
CASSQSGYYGYTF
>-|-|TRBV4-1|TRBJ1-2
TGCGCCAGCAGCCAGGGGAACAGGGCGGGTCACTATGGCTACACCTTC
CASSQGNRAGHYGYTF
>-|-|TRBV7-9|TRBJ1-3
TGTGCCAGCAGCTTACGGCTTGGTGCTGGAAACACCATATATTTT
CASSLRLGAGNTIYF
>-|TRBD1|TRBV4-1|TRBJ2-3
TGCGCCAGCAGCGTCCGGGACAGGGGGCTCGCAGATACGCAGTATTTT
CASSVRDRGLADTQYF
>-|-|TRBV19|TRBJ2-7
TGTGCCAGTAGTGCCGGCCCCTCCTACGAGCAGTACTTC
CASSAGPSYEQYF
>-|-|TRBV7-9|TRBJ1-1
TGTGCCAGCAGCTTAGCCAATATGAACACTGAAGCTTTCTTT
CASSLANMNTEAFF
>-|-|TRBV9|TRBJ2-1
TGTGCCAGCAGCGTAGCTGGGCAGTACAATGAGCAGTTCTTC
CASSVAGQYNEQFF
>-|-|TRBV1|TRBJ2-3
TGCACCAGCAGCCAAGCTAGCGGGGGGGCTAAAACAGATACGCAGTATTTT
CTSSQASGGAKTDTQYF
>once|-|TRBV7-6|TRBJ1-2
TGTGCCAGCAGCTCTAGTCCTCCCGGGACAAGGCAGTATGGCTACACCTTC
CASSSSPPGTRQYGYTF
>-|-|TRBV19|TRBJ1-1
TGTGCCAGTAGTTTATGGAGTGATACTGAAGCTTTCTTT
CASSLWSDTEAFF
>-|TRBD2|TRBV4-1|TRBJ2-7
TGCGCCAGCAGCCAGATACGAGGACTAGCGGGAGGGGGGTCCTACGAGCAGTACTTC
CASSQIRGLAGGGSYEQYF
>-|TRBD1|TRBV9|TRBJ1-3
TGTGCCAGCAGCGCCCGGACAGGACGGCACACCATATATTTT
CASSARTGRHTIYF
>-|TRBD2|TRBV6-5|TRBJ2-7
TGTGCCAGCAGTTACGGTTCTAGCGGGAGAGACGAGCAGTACTTC
CASSYGSSGRDEQYF
>-|-|TRBV19|TRBJ1-5
TGTGCCAGTAGTATAGCCAGGGGAAGCAATCAGCCCCAGCATTTT
CASSIARGSNQPQHF
>-|TRBD1|TRBV27|TRBJ1-1
TGTGCCAGCACTTCCCTTGACAGGGGGCCTGAAGCTTTCTTT
CASTSLDRGPEAFF
>-|-|TRBV19|TRBJ2-3
TGTGCCAGTAGTACCCGACAGCTGACTAGGGCAGATACGCAGTATTTT
CASSTRQLTRADTQYF
>-|-|TRBV9|TRBJ1-2
TGTGCCAGCAGCGTAGGGGCGACTCTGGACCTGGATGGCTACACCTTC
CASSVGATLDLDGYTF
>-|-|TRBV9|TRBJ2-5
TGTGCCAGCAGCGTAGCTACGGGGATGTTGACGGGGAGAGAGACCCAGTACTTC
CASSVATGMLTGRETQYF
>once|TRBD2|TRBV4-3|TRBJ2-2
TGCGCCAGCAGCCAAGGGTACAGCGGGAGTGACGGGGAGCTGTTTTTT
CASSQGYSGSDGELFF
>-|TRBD2|TRBV18|TRBJ2-7
TGTGCCAGCTCAACAGGGACTAGCGTCTACGAGCAGTACTTC
CASSTGTSVYEQYF
>-|TRBD2|TRBV3-1/TRBV3-2|TRBJ2-7
TGTGCCAGCACTTCCGGTTGGGGACTAGCGGGGGCCGCCGAATACGAGCAGTACTTC
CASTSGWGLAGAAEYEQYF
>-|-|TRBV5-1|TRBJ2-7
TGCGCCAGCAGCTTTTGGCAGGGTACCTACGAGCAGTACTTC
CASSFWQGTYEQYF
>-|-|TRBV6-5|TRBJ1-3
TGTGCCAGCAGTCGGGAGCCGTCGGGAAACACCATATATTTT
CASSREPSGNTIYF
>-|-|TRBV4-1|TRBJ1-1
TGCGCCAGCAGCCAAGACGGGGCGACCGAAGCTTTCTTT
CASSQDGATEAFF
>-|-|TRBV7-2|TRBJ1-2
TGTGCCAGCAGCTCCCGCAACGTAGAAGAGAATGGCTACACCTTC
CASSSRNVEENGYTF
>-|-|TRBV4-1|TRBJ2-1
TGCGCCAGCAGCCAAGAGTGGGCAGGGAGAAACAATGAGCAGTTCTTC
CASSQEWAGRNNEQFF
>-|TRBD1|TRBV19|TRBJ2-5
TGTGCCAGTAGTATAGCTTCACAGGGGCCATTGGAGACCCAGTACTTC
CASSIASQGPLETQYF
>-|-|TRBV7-9|TRBJ1-2
TGTGCCAGCAGCTTAGTGGGGGGGCAAAACTATGGCTACACCTTC
CASSLVGGQNYGYTF
>-|-|TRBV9|TRBJ2-7
TGTGCCAGCAGCGTAGGGCCCACGGGCCCCTACGAGCAGTACTTC
CASSVGPTGPYEQYF
>few|-|TRBV3-1/TRBV3-2|TRBJ2-7
TGTGCCAGCAGTGTAAGCTTTCCAGGTTTGCCCTACGAGCAGTACTTC
CASSVSFPGLPYEQYF
>once|TRBD1|TRBV5-1|TRBJ1-3
TGCGCCAGCAGCTTGCTCGGGACAGGGTACGGAAACACCATATATTTT
CASSLLGTGYGNTIYF
>-|-|TRBV2|TRBJ2-7
TGTGCCAGCCGCCGTGGGCCGGGCCGATCCTACGAGCAGTACTTC
CASRRGPGRSYEQYF
>-|TRBD1|TRBV11-2|TRBJ2-3
TGTGCCAGCAGCTTTAGGGACAGGGGGCGAGATACGCAGTATTTT
CASSFRDRGRDTQYF
>-|TRBD2|TRBV6-1|TRBJ2-7
TGTGCCAGCAGTGAAATGGCGGTAGCGGGAGTGTCCTACGAGCAGTACTTC
CASSEMAVAGVSYEQYF